The rows below give T cell receptor beta chains drawn from one sample of a study of T-cell memory formation after mild COVID-19. One entry per CDR3 protein results from TCRdb running MiXCR on the 5' RACE reads. There are fewer than 200,000 distinct CDR3 sequences in the sample; over 10% occur only once, and 2.5% to 3.5% lies in the top ten. Sequenced input: PBMCs or a T cell subset sorted from them (not recorded which). The source is a man aged 18 to 29 who had mild COVID-19 (a few samples of this study predate the infection). Cell type and time point are not known. Each CDR3 is given with its conserved first and last residue. The D gene is left open where the match is weak. A row's size may be missing; if present it is once, few, many or a size class.

DNA: TGCGCCAGCCGGGCTAGCGGGATTATTGCGCAGTTCTTC
CDR3: CASRASGIIAQFF
J: TRBJ2-1
V: TRBV5-1
D: TRBD2
size: few

DNA: TGCAGTGCCCGAACAGGGGGCTATCAGCCCCAGCATTTT
CDR3: CSARTGGYQPQHF
J: TRBJ1-5
V: TRBV20-1
D: TRBD1
size: many

DNA: TGTGCCAGCAGGATCGACAGGCAGGACATCGAGCAGTACTTC
CDR3: CASRIDRQDIEQYF
J: TRBJ2-7
V: TRBV7-2
D: NA
size: few

DNA: TGTGCCAGCAGCCACCCGTCAGCTTTTTACAATGAGCAGTTCTTC
CDR3: CASSHPSAFYNEQFF
J: TRBJ2-1
V: TRBV7-9
D: NA
size: NA

DNA: TGTGCCAGTAGTAGGCGACAGGGAAAGACAGATACGCAGTATTTT
CDR3: CASSRRQGKTDTQYF
J: TRBJ2-3
V: TRBV19
D: TRBD1
size: NA

DNA: TGTGCCAGCAGTTACTCGAGTGCGAGCGGGGGGGGTACCGGGGAGCTGTTTTTT
CDR3: CASSYSSASGGGTGELFF
J: TRBJ2-2
V: TRBV6-5
D: TRBD2
size: few

DNA: TGCGCCAGCAGCTTGCAGGTTGGCGGGGGGACCACAGATACGCAGTATTTT
CDR3: CASSLQVGGGTTDTQYF
J: TRBJ2-3
V: TRBV5-1
D: TRBD2
size: few

DNA: TGTGCCAGCAGTTCGACAGGGTCGACTCAGCCCCAGCATTTT
CDR3: CASSSTGSTQPQHF
J: TRBJ1-5
V: TRBV6-2/TRBV6-3
D: TRBD1
size: NA

DNA: TGTGCCAGCAGTAACAGGGCGAATGAGCAGTTCTTC
CDR3: CASSNRANEQFF
J: TRBJ2-1
V: TRBV12-3/TRBV12-4
D: NA
size: NA

DNA: TGTGCCAGCAGTGCAGGGACGTCTGAAGCTTTCTTT
CDR3: CASSAGTSEAFF
J: TRBJ1-1
V: TRBV6-6
D: NA
size: few